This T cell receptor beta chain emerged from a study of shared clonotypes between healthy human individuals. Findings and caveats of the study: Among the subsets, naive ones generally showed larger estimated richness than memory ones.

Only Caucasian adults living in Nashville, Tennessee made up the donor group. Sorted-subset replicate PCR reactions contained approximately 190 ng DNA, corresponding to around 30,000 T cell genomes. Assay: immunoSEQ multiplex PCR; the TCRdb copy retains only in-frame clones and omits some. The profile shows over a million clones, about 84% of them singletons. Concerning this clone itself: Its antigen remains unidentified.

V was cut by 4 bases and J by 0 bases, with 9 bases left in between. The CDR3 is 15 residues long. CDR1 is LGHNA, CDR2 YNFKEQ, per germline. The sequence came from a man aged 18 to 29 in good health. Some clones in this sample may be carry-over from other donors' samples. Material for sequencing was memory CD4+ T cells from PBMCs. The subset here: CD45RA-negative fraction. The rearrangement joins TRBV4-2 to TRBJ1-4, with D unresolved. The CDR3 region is CASSLEGPTNEKLFF. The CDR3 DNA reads TGTGCCAGCAGCCTAGAGGGCCCAACTAATGAAAAACTGTTTTTT.